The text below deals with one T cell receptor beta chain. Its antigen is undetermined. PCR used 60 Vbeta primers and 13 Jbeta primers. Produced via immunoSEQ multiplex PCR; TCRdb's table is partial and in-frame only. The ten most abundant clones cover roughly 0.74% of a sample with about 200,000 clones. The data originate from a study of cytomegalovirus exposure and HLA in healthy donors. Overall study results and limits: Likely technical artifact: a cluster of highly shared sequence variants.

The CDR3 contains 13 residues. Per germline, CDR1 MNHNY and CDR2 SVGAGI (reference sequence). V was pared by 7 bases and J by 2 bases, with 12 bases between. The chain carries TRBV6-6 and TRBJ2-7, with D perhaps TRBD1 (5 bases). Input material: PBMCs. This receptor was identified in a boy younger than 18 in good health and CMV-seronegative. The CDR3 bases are TGTGCCAGCAACCCGACAGAGACCTACGAGCAGTACTTC. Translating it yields CASNPTETYEQYF.